These 15 T cell receptor beta chains were sequenced from one sample in a study of T cells in Graves' hyperthyroidism and ophthalmopathy. RNA transcripts provided the source from which TCR beta CDR3 regions were amplified. Primed by the HTBI set, a first-round RT-PCR was run on the TCR CDR3. MiXCR, applied by TCRdb to the multiplex PCR reads, yields one record per CDR3 protein. Seen here are over 350,000 distinct CDR3 sequences, roughly 15% observed once, and the top ten hold less than 15%. The sequencing sample was made of blood. These receptors all stem from a man younger than 30 with Graves' ophthalmopathy.

The chain couples TRBV12-3 or TRBV12-4 to TRBJ2-3, with unresolved D. This CDR3 has 13 amino acids. With 6 bases removed from V and 6 bases from J, the gap between germline ends came to 13 bases. This chain's CDR3 is CASRFALPDTQYF. The CDR3, as DNA: TGTGCCAGCAGGTTTGCCCTTCCTGATACGCAGTATTTT.

The V gene is TRBV20-1, the J gene TRBJ2-7, with D perhaps matching TRBD2 (6 bases). The CDR3 length is 15 residues. The germline CDR1 and CDR2 sequences are DFQATT and SNEGSKA (reference sequence). Trimming took 6 bases from V and 0 from J, leaving 18 bases between them. DNA for the CDR3: TGCAGTGCCCGCGGCGGGCGGGGTAGCTCCTACGAGCAGTACTTC. Translation gives CSARGGRGSSYEQYF.

This clonotype appeared many times. J is TRBJ2-7 and V is TRBV6-1; a weak D match, TRBD2 (5 bases). Germline CDR1 reads MNHNS; CDR2 reads SASEGT. Trimming took off 7 bases at V and 0 bases at J, with 13 bases between the two ends. The CDR3 spans 14 residues. The CDR3 spells CASTETGSSYEQYF. As DNA, the CDR3 is TGTGCCAGCACTGAGACGGGAAGCTCCTACGAGCAGTACTTC.

This clonotype was counted many times. The chain employs TRBV30 and TRBJ2-7; the D gene is possibly TRBD1 (7 bases). CDR1 and CDR2 from the germline V gene are GTSNPN and SVGIG (reference sequence). Trimming removed 4 bases at V and 4 bases at J, with 8 bases between. The CDR3 totals 11 residues. CDR3 sequence: CAWTGGYEQYF. For the CDR3, the DNA is TGTGCCTGGACAGGGGGGTACGAGCAGTACTTC. Complete variable domain (other parts from reference TRBV30 and TRBJ2-7): SQTIHQWPATLVQPVGSPLSLECTVEGTSNPNLYWYRQAAGRGLQLLFYSVGIGQISSEVPQNLSASRPQDRQFILSSKKLLLSDSGFYLCAWTGGYEQYFGPGTRLTVT.

This clonotype appeared many times. The chain employs TRBV6-1 and TRBJ2-5; 7 bases match TRBD1. The V gene end was trimmed by 3 bases and the J gene end by 5 bases; junction bases not matched to a gene: 3. Per the germline V gene, CDR1 is MNHNS and CDR2 is SASEGT. The CDR3 totals 13 residues. The CDR3: CASSDRGYETQYF. The DNA of the CDR3 is TGTGCCAGCAGTGACAGGGGGTACGAGACCCAGTACTTC.

This clonotype has a count of ten or more. J is TRBJ2-1 and V is TRBV6-2 or TRBV6-3; D gene ambiguous. Germline CDR1 is MNHEY and CDR2 is SVGEGT. The ends were cut back, 2 bases at V and 12 bases at J, with 14 bases in the middle. This CDR3 is 13 amino acids long. As DNA, the CDR3 is TGTGCCAGCAGTTACCCCATCCAGTTGCCGCAGTTCTTC. It encodes CASSYPIQLPQFF.

This clonotype was picked up many times. This chain connects TRBV12-3 or TRBV12-4 to TRBJ2-1, with D tentatively TRBD2 (7 bases). With 6 bases removed from V and 6 bases from J, the gap between germline ends came to 21 bases. The CDR3 has 16 amino acids. DNA of the CDR3: TGTGCCAGCAGGACCGAAGCGGGACAACTATCCAATGAGCAGTTCTTC. Translated, it gives CASRTEAGQLSNEQFF.

This clonotype showed up just a few times. This chain connects TRBV6-1 to TRBJ1-4; tentative D call: TRBD1 (5 bases). The germline V and J ends were trimmed by 7 bases and 1 base, with 10 bases remaining between them. Germline CDR1 is MNHNS and CDR2 is SASEGT. The length of the CDR3 is 14 residues. Here the CDR3 reads CASNNQGTNEKLFF. CDR3 coding DNA: TGTGCCAGCAACAACCAGGGAACTAATGAAAAACTGTTTTTT.

This clonotype was detected a few times. The gene calls are TRBV19 and TRBJ1-5, with D perhaps TRBD1 (6 bases). Germline loops: CDR1 LNHDA, CDR2 SQIVND (reference sequence). The CDR3 loop spans 15 amino acids. Trimming removed 7 bases at V and 5 bases at J, with 18 bases between. CDR3 nucleotide sequence: TGTGCCAGTACCCTAGGTGGGGGCCTAGATCAGCCCCAGCATTTT. This sequence encodes CASTLGGGLDQPQHF.

This clonotype was detected ten times or more. The genes are TRBV5-1 and TRBJ2-7; no definite D call. CDR3 length equals 13 residues. Trimming stripped 7 bases from V and 3 bases from J, with 14 bases between. Germline values: CDR1 SGHRS, CDR2 YFSETQ. The CDR3 spells CASSWEGFYEQYF. CDR3 bases: TGCGCCAGCTCCTGGGAAGGGTTCTACGAGCAGTACTTC.

This clonotype was seen many times. J is TRBJ2-1 and V is TRBV7-2, with 9 bases lining up with TRBD2. This CDR3 is 14 amino acids long. Germline V CDR1 and CDR2: SGHTA, FQGNSA. After removal of 5 bases from V and 10 bases from J, the junction contained 9 bases not matched to a gene. The CDR3 protein is CASSPGGGDWEQFF. DNA of the CDR3: TGTGCCAGCAGCCCGGGCGGGGGGGACTGGGAGCAGTTCTTC.

J is TRBJ2-6 and V is TRBV6-2 or TRBV6-3; D ambiguous. Germline CDR1 reads MNHEY; CDR2 reads SVGEGT. Trimming stripped 7 bases from V and 1 base from J, with 11 bases between. This CDR3 has 15 residues. The CDR3 DNA is TGTGCCAGCATCGTGGACGGGTCTGGGGCCAACGTCCTGACTTTC. It is translated as CASIVDGSGANVLTF.

This clonotype showed up many times. The rearrangement uses TRBV6-5 and TRBJ1-4; 10 bases map to TRBD1. CDR3 length equals 16 residues. CDR1 MNHEY and CDR2 SVGAGI come from the germline V gene. V gave up 0 bases and J gave up 8 bases; unmatched junction bases: 6. The chain's CDR3 is CASSYSGTGAREKLFF. CDR3 sequence (DNA): TGTGCCAGCAGTTACTCGGGGACAGGGGCTAGGGAAAAACTGTTTTTT.

This clonotype showed up many times. This rearrangement joins TRBV6-1 to TRBJ2-1; a weak D match, TRBD1 (6 bases). Germline CDR1 and CDR2: MNHNS and SASEGT. The CDR3 loop spans 13 amino acids. The V gene lost 8 bases and the J gene lost 6 bases, with 14 bases spanning the gap. For the CDR3, the DNA is TGTGCCAGCGGGAAACAGGGCCCCAATGAGCAGTTCTTC. Protein sequence: CASGKQGPNEQFF.

A few counts support this clonotype. This rearrangement joins TRBV20-1 to TRBJ2-7; D is tentatively TRBD1 or TRBD2 (7 bases each). CDR1 and CDR2 from the germline V gene are DFQATT and SNEGSKA (reference sequence). V gave up 6 bases and J gave up 7 bases, with 22 bases separating them. This CDR3 is 14 amino acids long. In DNA form, the CDR3 reads TGCAGTGCCACAAGAGGGGGCAGGGAGGGGGAGCAGTACTTC. It is translated as CSATRGGREGEQYF.